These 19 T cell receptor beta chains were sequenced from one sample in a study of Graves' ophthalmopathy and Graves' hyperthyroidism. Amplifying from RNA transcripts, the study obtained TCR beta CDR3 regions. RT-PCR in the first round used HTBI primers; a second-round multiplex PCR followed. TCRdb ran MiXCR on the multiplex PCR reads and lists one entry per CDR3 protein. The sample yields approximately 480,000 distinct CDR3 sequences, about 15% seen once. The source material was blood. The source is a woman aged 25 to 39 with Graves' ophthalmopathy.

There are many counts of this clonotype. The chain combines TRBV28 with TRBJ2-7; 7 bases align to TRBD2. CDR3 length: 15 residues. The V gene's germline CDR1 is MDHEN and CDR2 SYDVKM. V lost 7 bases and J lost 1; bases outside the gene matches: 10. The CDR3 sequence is CASTDSGTTSYEQYF. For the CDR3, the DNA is TGTGCCAGCACCGATTCCGGGACTACGTCCTACGAGCAGTACTTC.

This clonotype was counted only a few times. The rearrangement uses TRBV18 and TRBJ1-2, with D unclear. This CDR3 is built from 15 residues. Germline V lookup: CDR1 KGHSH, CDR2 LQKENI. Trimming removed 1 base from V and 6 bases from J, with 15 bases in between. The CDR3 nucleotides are TGTGCCAGCTCACCACAAAAGGAGGTTATACATGGCTACACCTTC. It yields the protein CASSPQKEVIHGYTF.

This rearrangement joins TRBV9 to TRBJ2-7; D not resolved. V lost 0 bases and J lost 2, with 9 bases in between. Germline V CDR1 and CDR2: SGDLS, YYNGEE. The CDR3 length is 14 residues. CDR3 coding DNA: TGTGCCAGCAGCGTAGGAGGTCTCGCCTACGAGCAGTACTTC. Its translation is CASSVGGLAYEQYF.

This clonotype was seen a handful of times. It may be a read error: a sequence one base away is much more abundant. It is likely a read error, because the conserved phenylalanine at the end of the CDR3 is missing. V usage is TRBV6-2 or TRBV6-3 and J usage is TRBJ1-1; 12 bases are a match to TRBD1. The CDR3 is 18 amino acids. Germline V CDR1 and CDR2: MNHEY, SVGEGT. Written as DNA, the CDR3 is TGTGCCAGCAGTTACCAAGGGACAGGGGGCGCGGGGAACGCTGAAGCTTTCTTG. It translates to CASSYQGTGGAGNAEAFL.

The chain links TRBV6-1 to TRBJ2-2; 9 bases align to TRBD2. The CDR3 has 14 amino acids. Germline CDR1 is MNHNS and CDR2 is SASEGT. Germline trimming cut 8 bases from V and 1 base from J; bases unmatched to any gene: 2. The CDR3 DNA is TGTGCCAGCGGACTAGCGTTGAACACCGGGGAGCTGTTTTTT. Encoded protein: CASGLALNTGELFF.

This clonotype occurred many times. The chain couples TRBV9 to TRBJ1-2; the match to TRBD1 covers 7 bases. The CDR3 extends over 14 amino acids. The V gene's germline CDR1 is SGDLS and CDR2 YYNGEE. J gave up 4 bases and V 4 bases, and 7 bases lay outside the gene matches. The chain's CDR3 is CASSSSTGIYGYTF. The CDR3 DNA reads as TGTGCCAGCAGCTCCTCGACAGGGATCTATGGCTACACCTTC.

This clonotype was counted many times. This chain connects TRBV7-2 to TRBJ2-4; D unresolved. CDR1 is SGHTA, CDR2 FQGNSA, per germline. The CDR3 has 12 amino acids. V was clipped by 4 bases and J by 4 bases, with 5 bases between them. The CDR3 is CASSSFKNIQYF. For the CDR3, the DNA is TGTGCCAGCAGCTCCTTTAAAAACATTCAGTACTTC.

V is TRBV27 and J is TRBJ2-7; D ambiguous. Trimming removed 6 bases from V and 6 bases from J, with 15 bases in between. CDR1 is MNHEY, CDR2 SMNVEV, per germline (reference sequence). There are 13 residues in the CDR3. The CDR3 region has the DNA TGTGCCAGCAGCCCCAGTTTGCCGTTCGAGCAGTACTTC. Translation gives CASSPSLPFEQYF.

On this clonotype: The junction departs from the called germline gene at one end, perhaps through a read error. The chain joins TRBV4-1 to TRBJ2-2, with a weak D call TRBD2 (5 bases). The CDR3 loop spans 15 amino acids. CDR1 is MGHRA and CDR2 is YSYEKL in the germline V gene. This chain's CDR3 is CASSQVASRSGELFF. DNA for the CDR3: TGCGCCAGCAGCCAAGTGGCTAGTCGGTCCGGGGAACTGTTTTTT.

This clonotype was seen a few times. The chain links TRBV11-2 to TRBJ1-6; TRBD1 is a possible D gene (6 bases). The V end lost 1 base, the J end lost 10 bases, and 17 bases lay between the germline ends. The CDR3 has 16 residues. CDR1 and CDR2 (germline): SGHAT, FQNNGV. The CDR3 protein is CASSLGRGGRWSPLHF. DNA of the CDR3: TGTGCCAGCAGCTTAGGGCGAGGGGGTAGATGGTCACCCCTCCACTTT.

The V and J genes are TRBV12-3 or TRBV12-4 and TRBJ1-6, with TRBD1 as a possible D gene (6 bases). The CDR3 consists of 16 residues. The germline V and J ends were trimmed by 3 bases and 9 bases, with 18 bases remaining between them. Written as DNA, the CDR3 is TGTGCCAGCAGTTTCGTCCTAACAGGGAGGGCTTCACCCCTCCACTTT. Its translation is CASSFVLTGRASPLHF.

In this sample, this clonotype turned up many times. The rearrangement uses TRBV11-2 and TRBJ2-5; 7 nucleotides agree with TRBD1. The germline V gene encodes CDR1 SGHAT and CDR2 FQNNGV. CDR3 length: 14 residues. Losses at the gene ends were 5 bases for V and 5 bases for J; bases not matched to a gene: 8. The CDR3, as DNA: TGTGCCAGCAGCCTCCACAGGGGTCGGGAGACCCAGTACTTC. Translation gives CASSLHRGRETQYF.

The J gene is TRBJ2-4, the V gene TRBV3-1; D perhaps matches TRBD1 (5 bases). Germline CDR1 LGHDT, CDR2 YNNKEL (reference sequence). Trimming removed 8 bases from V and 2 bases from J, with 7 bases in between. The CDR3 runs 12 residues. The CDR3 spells CASQGTKNIQYF. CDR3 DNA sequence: TGTGCCAGCCAGGGCACCAAAAACATTCAGTACTTC.

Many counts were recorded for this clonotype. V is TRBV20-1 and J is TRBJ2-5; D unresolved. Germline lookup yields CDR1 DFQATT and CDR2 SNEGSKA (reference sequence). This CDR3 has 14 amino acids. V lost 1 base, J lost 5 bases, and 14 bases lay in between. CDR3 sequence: CSARAGFTLETQYF. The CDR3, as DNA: TGCAGTGCTAGAGCCGGGTTCACCCTCGAGACCCAGTACTTC.

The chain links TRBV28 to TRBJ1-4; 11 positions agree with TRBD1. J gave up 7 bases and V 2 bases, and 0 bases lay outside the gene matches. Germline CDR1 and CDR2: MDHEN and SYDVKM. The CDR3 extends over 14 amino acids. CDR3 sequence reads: CASSLGTGGEKLFF. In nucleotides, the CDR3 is TGTGCCAGCAGTTTAGGGACAGGGGGTGAAAAACTGTTTTTT.

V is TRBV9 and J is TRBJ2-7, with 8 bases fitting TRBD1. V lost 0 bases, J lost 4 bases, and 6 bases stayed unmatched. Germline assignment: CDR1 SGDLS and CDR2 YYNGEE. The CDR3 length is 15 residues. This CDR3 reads CASSVEGTGFYEQYF. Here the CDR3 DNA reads TGTGCCAGCAGCGTAGAGGGGACAGGATTTTACGAGCAGTACTTC.

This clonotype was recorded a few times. This chain's CDR3 is CASSDMTGPRETQYF. The CDR3, as DNA: TGTGCCAGCAGCGATATGACAGGCCCTCGGGAGACCCAGTACTTC. J is TRBJ2-5 and V is TRBV2, with D possibly being TRBD1 (6 bases). Germline V gives CDR1 SNHLY, CDR2 FYNNEI. With 6 bases removed from V and 5 bases from J, the gap between germline ends came to 19 bases. This CDR3 is 15 amino acids long. Complete variable domain (other parts from reference TRBV2 and TRBJ2-5): EPEVTQTPSHQVTQMGQEVILRCVPISNHLYFYWYRQILGQKVEFLVSFYNNEISEKSEIFDDQFSVERPDGSNFTLKIRSTKLEDSAMYFCASSDMTGPRETQYFGPGTRLLVL.

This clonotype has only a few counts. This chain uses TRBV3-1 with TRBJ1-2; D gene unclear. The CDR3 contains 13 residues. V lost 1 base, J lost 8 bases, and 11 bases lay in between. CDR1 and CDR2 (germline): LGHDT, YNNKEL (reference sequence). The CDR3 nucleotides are TGTGCCAGCAGCCAAGTTCATTCAGTGGGCTACACCTTC. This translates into CASSQVHSVGYTF.

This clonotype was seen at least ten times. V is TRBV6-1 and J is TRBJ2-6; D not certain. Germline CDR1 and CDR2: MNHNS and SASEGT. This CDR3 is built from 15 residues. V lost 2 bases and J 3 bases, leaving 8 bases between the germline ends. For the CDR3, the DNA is TGTGCCAGCAGTGAACCGGAAGGTGGGGCCAACGTCCTGACTTTC. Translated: CASSEPEGGANVLTF.